This T cell receptor beta chain was obtained from a study of blood T cells in healthy people across ages. The CDR3 sequence is 15 residues long. Trimming cost V 0 bases and J 2 bases, with 11 bases left between them. The germline V gene encodes CDR1 MNHEY and CDR2 SMNVEV (reference sequence). Whole-study results and caveats: Unsorted PBMCs blocked a conclusive comparison of naive and antigen-experienced cells.

Of note for this clonotype: No antigen is known for it.

Combining a sample-barcoded 5' primer with a J-beta primer mix, a second PCR ran for roughly 7 to 11 cycles. From the 5' RACE reads, TCRdb called clonotypes with MiXCR, one entry per CDR3 protein. The data contain more than 750,000 distinct CDR3 sequences, 25% to 30% of them seen just once; the ten biggest clones take up roughly 10%. The same data also went into a second study, on T cells of mothers and their children. That work states: Material was donated by three healthy Caucasian mothers and their six children. Barcodes and 2-4 random nucleotides were added by M1S in the second PCR. Normalized overlap was always slightly, never significantly, higher in related than unrelated mother-child pairs.

This sequence originates from a woman aged 40 to 50 in good health. J is TRBJ2-7 and V is TRBV27, with TRBD1 as a possible D gene (6 bases). What was sequenced was blood. CDR3 bases: TGTGCCAGCAGTTTATCAAGGGGGTTCACCTACGAGCAGTACTTC. This sequence encodes CASSLSRGFTYEQYF.